This TCR beta chain was recorded in a study of blood T cell repertoires in COVID-19 (dated by TCRdb to 2019 to 2021). As for the study more broadly: Samples from collaborators originated in the United States, Italy and Spain and spanned both the acute and convalescent phases of COVID-19. The material from the prospective study consisted of cDNA or gDNA derived from T cells, B-cell-depleted T cells, or PBMCs. Deeply sampled blood TCRbeta repertoires from subjects exposed to, actively infected with, or recovered from COVID-19 were included in the dataset. The repertoires were released in a freely available public database intended as a resource for research on the immune response to SARS-CoV-2. The samples were drawn from two sources: the first 160 participants of the ongoing ImmuneRACE study, and 1,200 or so subjects contributed by 6 global collaborators. A de-identified subject ID, COVID-19 status, age in years and sex were almost always included in the sample metadata. Where available, HLA class I and class II types were taken from metadata supplied by the sample provider and were not determined by assay-based typing.

As for this clone: It has no known antigen specificity. No base-level quality is on record; no much larger clone is a single base apart.

The immunoSEQ Assay, a bias-controlled multiplex PCR, was used to amplify TCRbeta CDR3 regions from genomic DNA. The study's own analysis went as follows. The number of nucleated cells in each sample was estimated by amplification of reference gene primers within the assay. To quantify the absolute abundance of each unique TCRbeta CDR3 rearrangement, sequence reads were collapsed and filtered. Productive Simpson clonality was computed per sample as the square root of Simpson's diversity index over productive rearrangements. The table comes from immuneACCESS by way of TCRdb, which keeps in-frame sequences with V and J called. Part of the clones is missing from these tables; in studies checked, under half for an unresolved V gene and the rest for unknown reasons. The V and J calls and clone size are taken from that table; D and trimming were inferred from the DNA. The sample table records tens of thousands of clones; approximately 79% of these occur just once. In total, the top ten clones hold more than 20% of the sample.

Whole blood was collected in K2EDTA tubes by collaborating institutions according to the institutions' own protocols. For TCRbeta analysis, collaborators shipped samples in one of three forms: frozen whole blood, isolated PBMCs, or DNA extracted from either of those sample types. From the cysteine through the phenylalanine, the CDR3 covers 15 amino acids. The only DNA kept is the CDR3, 45 bases in frame from the first base. V is pruned by 0 bases and J by 3 bases, leaving 5 bases of the junction without a gene match. The germline V gene (reference sequence) provides CDR1 WNHNN and CDR2 SYGVQD. General findings and caveats noted by the study authors: How much clinical and demographic metadata was included differed by source and by participant, and the metadata was provided uncurated.

This chain joins TRBV10-1 to TRBJ2-7; 7 nucleotides in the junction match TRBD1. The sequenced sample was peripheral blood. This clonotype was sampled from a man in his 60s with active or convalescent COVID-19. The CDR3 protein is CASSESTGDVYEQYF. The DNA sequence is TGCGCCAGCAGTGAGTCCACAGGGGATGTCTACGAGCAGTACTTC.